One and the same sample provided the 31 T cell receptor beta chains below, sequenced in a study of blood T cell repertoires in COVID-19. Here immunoSEQ multiplex PCR was the method, and the copy in TCRdb shows in-frame clones only, minus some. Of approximately 440,000 clones listed, around 88% are singletons. The sample taken for sequencing was peripheral blood. Receptors were obtained from a woman aged 50 to 65 with COVID-19, enrolled during active disease.

The chain links TRBV19 to TRBJ1-1; the D is unclear. V was clipped by 5 bases and J by 2 bases, with 15 bases between them. Germline V gene lookup returns CDR1 LNHDA and CDR2 SQIVND (reference sequence). The CDR3 sequence is 15 residues long. The CDR3 loop reads CASSVQEVTNTEAFF. In DNA, the CDR3 is TGTGCCAGTAGTGTCCAAGAGGTTACTAACACTGAAGCTTTCTTT.

The chain couples TRBV10-2 to TRBJ2-1, with a tentative D call TRBD1 (7 bases). The CDR3 loop spans 14 amino acids. Germline V CDR1 and CDR2: WSHSY, SAAADI. The V gene lost 7 bases and the J gene lost 5 bases, with 15 bases spanning the gap. The CDR3 DNA follows: TGCGCCAGCAATCAGGGGGGCCCGAACAATGAGCAGTTCTTC. This translates into CASNQGGPNNEQFF.

This chain connects TRBV5-6 to TRBJ1-5; possible D gene TRBD1, 6 bases. V dropped 1 base and J dropped 4 bases, with 12 bases sitting between them. This CDR3 spans 15 amino acids. Germline CDR1 SGHDT, CDR2 YYEEEE. Here the CDR3 reads CASSLRGGPNQPQHF. In DNA, the CDR3 is TGTGCCAGCAGCTTGCGGGGGGGGCCTAATCAGCCCCAGCATTTT. The full variable domain, in which reference TRBV5-6 and TRBJ1-5 provide the parts outside the CDR3, is DAGVTQSPTHLIKTRGQQVTLRCSPKSGHDTVSWYQQALGQGPQFIFQYYEEEERQRGNFPDRFSGHQFPNYSSELNVNALLLGDSALYLCASSLRGGPNQPQHFGDGTRLSIL.

V and J are TRBV12-3 or TRBV12-4 and TRBJ1-5; 10 bases are shared with TRBD1. J was trimmed by 6 bases and V by 9 bases; bases with no gene match: 5. The CDR3 runs 13 residues. The CDR3 sequence: CASGQGVSQPQHF. CDR3 bases: TGTGCCAGTGGACAGGGGGTTTCTCAGCCCCAGCATTTT.

The rearrangement uses TRBV2 and TRBJ1-5; weak D call: TRBD1 (5 bases). V lost 6 bases and J lost 6, with 18 bases in between. Germline assignment: CDR1 SNHLY and CDR2 FYNNEI. This CDR3 spans 15 amino acids. The CDR3: CASSAGLARGQPQHF. The CDR3 region has the DNA TGTGCCAGCAGCGCGGGACTGGCCCGGGGTCAGCCCCAGCATTTT. The full variable domain, rest sourced from reference TRBV2 and TRBJ1-5, is EPEVTQTPSHQVTQMGQEVILRCVPISNHLYFYWYRQILGQKVEFLVSFYNNEISEKSEIFDDQFSVERPDGSNFTLKIRSTKLEDSAMYFCASSAGLARGQPQHFGDGTRLSIL.

This chain joins TRBV11-2 and TRBJ1-6; no definite D call. Per the germline V gene, CDR1 is SGHAT and CDR2 is FQNNGV. This CDR3 has 14 amino acids. V was shortened by 0 bases and J by 10 bases, with 10 bases between the two germline ends. This CDR3 reads CASSLDPSPSPLHF. CDR3 DNA: TGTGCCAGCAGCTTAGATCCTAGTCCGTCACCCCTCCACTTT. Combining the CDR3 with reference TRBV11-2 and TRBJ1-6 gives the whole variable domain EAGVAQSPRYKIIEKRQSVAFWCNPISGHATLYWYQQILGQGPKLLIQFQNNGVVDDSQLPKDRFSAERLKGVDSTLKIQPAKLEDSAVYLCASSLDPSPSPLHFGNGTRLTVT.

This chain joins TRBV11-2 and TRBJ2-4; possibly TRBD1 for D (6 bases). The CDR3 covers 16 residues. V was pared by 5 bases and J by 2 bases, with 16 bases between. Germline V lookup: CDR1 SGHAT, CDR2 FQNNGV. CDR3 coding DNA: TGTGCCAGCAGCGTCAGGGGAAGCGAAACCAAAAACATTCAGTACTTC. It encodes CASSVRGSETKNIQYF.

This rearrangement joins TRBV7-8 to TRBJ2-7; 7 bases are a match to TRBD1. Germline CDR1 SGHVS, CDR2 FQNEAQ. The ends lost 5 bases at V and 5 bases at J; junction bases unmatched: 9. The CDR3 has 14 amino acids. The CDR3 sequence is CASSDTGAPNEQYF. The DNA for the CDR3 is TGTGCCAGCAGCGATACAGGGGCACCCAACGAGCAGTACTTC.

The V call is TRBV6-5, the J call TRBJ1-1; 7 bases align to TRBD1. This CDR3 region has 13 residues. Germline V lookup: CDR1 MNHEY, CDR2 SVGAGI. V gave up 6 bases and J gave up 4 bases; unmatched junction bases: 5. CDR3 loop: CASSGGQLTEAFF. CDR3 bases: TGTGCCAGCAGCGGGGGACAGCTCACTGAAGCTTTCTTT.

The chain couples TRBV3-1 (or the pseudogene TRBV3-2) to TRBJ1-5; no clear D gene. Trimming pared 0 bases from V and 1 base from J, leaving 7 bases between. The CDR3 contains 15 residues. CDR1 is LGHDT and CDR2 is YNNKEL in the germline V gene (reference sequence). CDR3 in amino acids: CASSQDYRSNQPQHF. CDR3 DNA: TGTGCCAGCAGCCAAGATTATCGGAGCAATCAGCCCCAGCATTTT.

The DNA of the CDR3 is TGTGCCAGCAGTCCGTCCGACAGCAGGGGCTACACCTTC. Translation: CASSPSDSRGYTF. The V call is TRBV6-5, the J call TRBJ1-2, with D perhaps matching TRBD1 (5 bases). Germline CDR1 reads MNHEY; CDR2 reads SVGAGI. The CDR3 has 13 residues. V dropped 5 bases and J dropped 8 bases, with 15 bases sitting between them.

The chain combines TRBV2 with TRBJ1-4; 10 nucleotides align to TRBD1. Per the germline V gene, CDR1 is SNHLY and CDR2 is FYNNEI. CDR3 length: 18 residues. The V and J ends lost 5 bases and 4 bases, in that order; junction bases with no gene match: 13. In DNA, the CDR3 is TGTGCCAGCAGTAATAACGGACAGGGGGTTAGTGGTAATGAAAAACTGTTTTTT. Protein: CASSNNGQGVSGNEKLFF.

The CDR3 protein is CASAQSGDSRNEQFF. Here the CDR3 DNA reads TGTGCCAGCGCCCAGTCGGGGGATTCTCGCAATGAGCAGTTCTTC. This rearrangement joins TRBV9 to TRBJ2-1, with D perhaps matching TRBD2 (6 bases). Trimming removed 7 bases at V and 6 bases at J, with 20 bases between. CDR1 is SGDLS, CDR2 YYNGEE, per germline. CDR3 length: 15 amino acids.

The chain carries TRBV15 and TRBJ1-5, with a possible D match to TRBD1 (6 bases). Germline V lookup: CDR1 LNHNV, CDR2 YYDKDF (reference sequence). The V end was cut by 1 base, the J end by 2 bases, with 12 bases between. The CDR3 totals 16 residues. The CDR3 sequence is CATSRAQGTGNQPQHF. Written as DNA, the CDR3 is TGTGCCACCAGCAGAGCCCAGGGGACGGGCAATCAGCCCCAGCATTTT.

The chain carries TRBV6-6 and TRBJ1-2; 7 nucleotides match TRBD1. The CDR3 extends over 15 amino acids. Unmatched junction bases numbered 11, after V lost 6 bases and J lost 4 bases. Germline V lookup: CDR1 MNHNY, CDR2 SVGAGI (reference sequence). This chain's CDR3 is CASRLTGVGGYGYTF. The CDR3 DNA is TGTGCCAGCAGATTAACAGGGGTCGGCGGCTATGGCTACACCTTC.

The rearrangement joins TRBV6-6 to TRBJ1-1; the D gene is possibly TRBD1 (5 bases). V lost 10 bases, J lost 4 bases, and 22 bases lay in between. The V gene's germline CDR1 is MNHNY and CDR2 SVGAGI (reference sequence). The CDR3 consists of 15 residues. The CDR3 reads CATQGSEGVGTEAFF. CDR3 sequence (DNA): TGTGCCACTCAAGGGTCGGAAGGGGTAGGCACTGAAGCTTTCTTT.

As DNA, the CDR3 is TGTGCCAGGGCCCCCGAGGGGGAAGACTATGGCTACACCTTC. Translation: CARAPEGEDYGYTF. V gene TRBV6-5 combines with J gene TRBJ1-2, with D maybe TRBD1 (6 bases). V lost 9 bases, J lost 3 bases, and 17 bases lay in between. The CDR3 is 14 amino acids. Germline CDR1 MNHEY, CDR2 SVGAGI.

The rearrangement links TRBV27 to TRBJ2-5, with TRBD2 matching 11 bases. Trimming took 4 bases from V and 2 from J; bases not matched to a gene: 6. Germline V CDR1 and CDR2: MNHEY, SMNVEV (reference sequence). CDR3 length equals 16 residues. This chain's CDR3 is CASSYSSGGHQETQYF. The DNA of the CDR3 is TGTGCCAGCAGTTACTCTAGCGGGGGGCATCAAGAGACCCAGTACTTC.

CDR3 DNA: TGTGCCAGCAGTTTAACCGGGACTAGCGGGGAGACCTACGAGCAGTACTTC. It is translated as CASSLTGTSGETYEQYF. This rearrangement joins TRBV27 to TRBJ2-7, with 13 bases that match TRBD2. This CDR3 comprises 17 residues. CDR1 is MNHEY and CDR2 is SMNVEV in the germline V gene (reference sequence). J was trimmed by 2 bases and V by 2 bases; bases with no gene match: 6.

This clone appeared a single time. V usage is TRBV2 and J usage is TRBJ2-3; 7 bases line up with TRBD1. The V and J ends lost 7 bases and 7 bases, in that order; junction bases with no gene match: 5. CDR1 is SNHLY and CDR2 is FYNNEI in the germline V gene. The CDR3 is 12 residues long. CDR3 bases: TGTGCCAGCACTCCGGGACAGTATACGCAGTATTTT. It encodes CASTPGQYTQYF.

The chain recombines TRBV7-6 with TRBJ2-3; 11 bases map to TRBD2. There are 16 residues in the CDR3. V shed 5 bases and J 2 bases; nucleotides not matched to a gene: 6. The germline V gene has CDR1 SGHVS and CDR2 FNYEAQ. As DNA, the CDR3 is TGTGCCAGCAGCGCCCGACTAGCGGGGTCCACAGATACGCAGTATTTT. This codes for CASSARLAGSTDTQYF.

The chain recombines TRBV9 with TRBJ2-7; possible D gene TRBD1, 5 bases. The CDR3 spans 16 residues. The V end was cut by 4 bases, the J end by 1 base, with 18 bases between. Germline lookup yields CDR1 SGDLS and CDR2 YYNGEE. CDR3 region: CASSSTVSSNSYEQYF. CDR3 in DNA: TGTGCCAGCAGCTCGACAGTTTCCTCAAATTCCTACGAGCAGTACTTC.

V and J are TRBV20-1 and TRBJ1-5; D gene ambiguous. Germline CDR1 reads DFQATT; CDR2 reads SNEGSKA (reference sequence). This CDR3 has 11 amino acids. V was shortened by 6 bases and J by 5 bases, with 8 bases between the two germline ends. The CDR3 sequence is CSAECHQPQHF. CDR3 nucleotides: TGCAGTGCAGAGTGCCATCAGCCCCAGCATTTT.

This chain connects TRBV6-5 to TRBJ2-7; 7 nucleotides align to TRBD1. This CDR3 has 14 amino acids. Germline CDR1 is MNHEY and CDR2 is SVGAGI. The junction had 11 bases not matched to a gene; V was cut back by 6 bases and J by 6 bases. CDR3 coding DNA: TGTGCCAGCAGGGCAACCGACCGGGACAGCGAGCAGTACTTC. This codes for CASRATDRDSEQYF.

The rearrangement uses TRBV25-1 and TRBJ2-3, with 9 positions matching TRBD1. V dropped 4 bases and J dropped 2; count of bases not matched to a gene: 4. Looked up from germline, CDR1 is MGHDK and CDR2 is SYGVNS. This CDR3 is built from 15 residues. CDR3: CASSGRTGVTDTQYF. CDR3 nucleotide sequence: TGTGCCAGCAGTGGACGGACAGGGGTCACAGATACGCAGTATTTT.

The rearrangement uses TRBV30 and TRBJ2-7; possible D gene TRBD1, 5 bases. CDR1 is GTSNPN and CDR2 is SVGIG in the germline V gene (reference sequence). The CDR3 has 13 residues. V was clipped by 1 base and J by 5 bases, with 12 bases between them. CDR3 in DNA: TGTGCCTGGAGTGCAGGGCCTCGGAACGAGCAGTACTTC. Translating it yields CAWSAGPRNEQYF.

This rearrangement joins TRBV7-2 to TRBJ2-1; 8 bases fit TRBD2. With V trimmed by 5 bases and J by 8 bases, 11 bases remained unmatched. Per the germline V gene, CDR1 is SGHTA and CDR2 is FQGNSA. This CDR3 contains 15 residues. CDR3 in amino acids: CASSRGGAPRDEQFF. The CDR3 DNA reads TGTGCCAGCAGCCGGGGGGGGGCACCCCGGGATGAGCAGTTCTTC. The full variable domain, in which reference TRBV7-2 and TRBJ2-1 provide the parts outside the CDR3, is GAGVSQSPSNKVTEKGKDVELRCDPISGHTALYWYRQSLGQGLEFLIYFQGNSAPDKSGLPSDRFSAERTGGSVSTLTIQRTQQEDSAVYLCASSRGGAPRDEQFFGPGTRLTVL.

This chain uses TRBV24-1 with TRBJ2-5, with unresolved D. CDR1 and CDR2 from the germline V gene are KGHDR and SFDVKD. The length of the CDR3 is 11 residues. The V end lost 4 bases, the J end lost 3 bases, and 2 bases lay between the germline ends. This CDR3 reads CATSDEETQYF. The CDR3 nucleotides are TGTGCCACCAGTGACGAAGAGACCCAGTACTTC.

The chain's CDR3 is CASSSLAGVGEQYF. Written as DNA, the CDR3 is TGTGCCAGCAGTTCCCTAGCGGGGGTAGGCGAGCAGTACTTC. V and J are TRBV6-5 and TRBJ2-7, with TRBD2 matching 10 bases. V lost 4 bases to trimming and J lost 6 bases; unmatched junction nucleotides: 6. The CDR3 spans 14 residues. Per the germline V gene, CDR1 is MNHEY and CDR2 is SVGAGI.

This chain connects TRBV10-3 to TRBJ2-2; 13 bases are shared with TRBD2. Germline V gives CDR1 ENHRY, CDR2 SYGVKD. This CDR3 is built from 15 residues. Trimming took 3 bases from V and 6 from J; bases not matched to a gene: 1. The CDR3 DNA is TGTGCCATCAGTGAACTAGCGGGGGGGCCCGGGGAGCTGTTTTTT. It encodes CAISELAGGPGELFF.

V gene TRBV19 combines with J gene TRBJ1-2; 9 bases fit TRBD1. With 3 bases clipped from V and 9 bases from J, the junction kept 5 bases outside the gene matches. This CDR3 contains 13 residues. CDR1 is LNHDA and CDR2 is SQIVND in the germline V gene (reference sequence). The CDR3 nucleotides are TGTGCCAGTAGTATCCCGACAGGGGGAAGCTACACCTTC. It specifies CASSIPTGGSYTF.